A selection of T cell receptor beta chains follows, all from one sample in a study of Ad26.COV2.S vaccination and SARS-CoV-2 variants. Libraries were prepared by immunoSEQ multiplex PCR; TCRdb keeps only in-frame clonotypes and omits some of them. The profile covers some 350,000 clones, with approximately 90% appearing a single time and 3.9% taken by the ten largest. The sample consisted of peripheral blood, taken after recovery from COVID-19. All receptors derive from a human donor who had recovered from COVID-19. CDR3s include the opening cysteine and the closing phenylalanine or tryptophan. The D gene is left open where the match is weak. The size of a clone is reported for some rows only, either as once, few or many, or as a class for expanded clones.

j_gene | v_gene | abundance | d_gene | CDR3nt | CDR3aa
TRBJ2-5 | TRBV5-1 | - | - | TGCGCCAGCTCGAGGGTAGACACCCCGCAAGAGACCCAGTACTTC | CASSRVDTPQETQYF
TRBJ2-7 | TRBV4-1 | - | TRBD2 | TGCGCCAGCAGCCACGGGACTAGCGGGGGAACCTACGAGCAGTACTTC | CASSHGTSGGTYEQYF
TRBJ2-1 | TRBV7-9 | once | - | TGTGCCAGCAGCCGGGACGGAAGCTCCTACAATGAGCAGTTCTTC | CASSRDGSSYNEQFF
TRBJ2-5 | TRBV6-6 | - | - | TGTGCCAGCAGTTACTCTGGGCAGGGCCAAGAGACCCAGTACTTC | CASSYSGQGQETQYF
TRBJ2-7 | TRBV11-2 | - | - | TGTGCCAGCAGCTTTTCATTTGACTCCTACGAGCAGTACTTC | CASSFSFDSYEQYF
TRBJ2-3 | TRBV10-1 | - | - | TGCGCCAGCAGTGAAGGGGGTGCCCCTAAGACAGATACGCAGTATTTT | CASSEGGAPKTDTQYF
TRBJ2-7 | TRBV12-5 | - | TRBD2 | TGTGCTAGTGGTTTGGTTCCCCTTGGACTAGCCAGACACAGACCCTACGAGCAGTACTTC | CASGLVPLGLARHRPYEQYF
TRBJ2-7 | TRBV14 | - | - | TGTGCCAGCAGCCAAGTGTTGAAGAGCGAGCAGTACTTC | CASSQVLKSEQYF
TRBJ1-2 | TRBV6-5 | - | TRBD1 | TGTGCCAGCAGTTACTCAGGGGGCGCTGATGGCGGCTACACCTTC | CASSYSGGADGGYTF
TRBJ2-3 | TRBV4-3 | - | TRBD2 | TGCGCCAGCAGCCAAGATTGGGGGGGGACAGATACGCAGTATTTT | CASSQDWGGTDTQYF
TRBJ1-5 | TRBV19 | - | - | TGTGCCAGTAGTATAATCTGGCAGGGTGGTGGTAAGGATCAGCCCCAGCATTTT | CASSIIWQGGGKDQPQHF
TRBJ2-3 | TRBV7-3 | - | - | TGTGCCAGCAGCTTCAAAGGAACAGATACGCAGTATTTT | CASSFKGTDTQYF
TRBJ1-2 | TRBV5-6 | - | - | TGTGCCAGCAGCTCGGAGTTAGCCTATGGCTACACCTTC | CASSSELAYGYTF
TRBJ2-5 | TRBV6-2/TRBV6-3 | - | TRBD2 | TGTGCCAGCAGCCCGCCTAGAGCGGGAAACCAAGAGACCCAGTACTTC | CASSPPRAGNQETQYF
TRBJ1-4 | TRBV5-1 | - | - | TGCGCCAGCAGAAACCGACCGGGGGAAAAACTGTTTTTT | CASRNRPGEKLFF
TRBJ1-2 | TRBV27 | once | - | TGTGCCAGCAGTTTATCAGGGAACTATGGCTACACCTTC | CASSLSGNYGYTF
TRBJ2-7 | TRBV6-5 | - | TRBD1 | TGTGCCAGCACCTCAGGGGGTGGCCTAAACGAGCAGTACTTC | CASTSGGGLNEQYF
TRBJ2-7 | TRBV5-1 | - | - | TGCGCCAGTTTCAAGTCCCCCTACGAGCAGTACTTC | CASFKSPYEQYF